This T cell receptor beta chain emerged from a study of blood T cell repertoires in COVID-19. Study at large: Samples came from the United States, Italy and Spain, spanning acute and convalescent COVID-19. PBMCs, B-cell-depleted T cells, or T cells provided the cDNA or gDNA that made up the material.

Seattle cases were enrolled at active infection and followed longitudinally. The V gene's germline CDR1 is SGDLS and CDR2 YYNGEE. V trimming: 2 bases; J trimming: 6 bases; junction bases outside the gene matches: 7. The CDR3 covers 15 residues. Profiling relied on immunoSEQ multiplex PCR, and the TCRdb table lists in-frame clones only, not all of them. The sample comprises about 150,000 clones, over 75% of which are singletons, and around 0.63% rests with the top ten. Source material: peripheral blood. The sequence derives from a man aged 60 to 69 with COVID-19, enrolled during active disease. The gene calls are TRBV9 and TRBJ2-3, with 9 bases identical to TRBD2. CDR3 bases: TGTGCCAGCAGCGTGAGCAGCGGGGGGCGGGATACGCAGTATTTT. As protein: CASSVSSGGRDTQYF.